One and the same sample provided the 21 T cell receptor beta chains below, sequenced in a study of T cells in women clearing cervical HPV infection. TCRdb's copy holds only in-frame clones and misses some; the assay was immunoSEQ multiplex PCR. This table holds 25,000 to 30,000 clones. The sequenced material came from blood buffy coat. The receptors come from a woman aged 18 to 75 with a cervical HPV16 infection that either progressed to CIN3+ or cleared (not recorded which).

Notes on this clone: The CDR3 end falls 3 residues outside the read, so it is completed with the germline J gene. The chain couples TRBV20-1 to TRBJ2-7, with TRBD1 as a possible D gene (5 bases). Between the trimmed V and J ends, which lost 5 bases and 1 base, there was a span of 15 bases. This CDR3 has 14 amino acids. The germline V gene has CDR1 DFQATT and CDR2 SNEGSKA (reference sequence). The CDR3 loop is CSAGAVGKSYEQYF. The DNA read from the CDR3 is TGCAGTGCTGGGGCAGTGGGCAAATCCTACGAG.

Worth noting for this clone: The read terminates 3 residues before the CDR3 end, so the remaining end is supplied by the germline J gene. The chain employs TRBV13 and TRBJ2-3; D is unresolved. Trimming shortened V by 5 bases and J by 0 bases, and 3 bases separated the two germline ends. Germline V gene data show CDR1 as PRHDT and CDR2 as FYEKMQ (reference sequence). The CDR3 is 12 residues long. CDR3 DNA (partial): TGTGCCAGCAGCCATAGCACAGATACG. This codes for CASSHSTDT. The full CDR3 is CASSHSTDTQYF.

A word on this clone: From the germline J gene comes the end of the CDR3, since the read stops 3 residues before it. V gene TRBV18 combines with J gene TRBJ2-4, with D possibly TRBD2 on 5 matching bases. This CDR3 has 16 residues. The germline CDR1 and CDR2 sequences are KGHSH and LQKENI. The CDR3 loop is CASSPTRMALDYGQYF. CDR3 bases read: TGTGCCAGCTCACCGACCAGGATGGCCCTTGACTATGGT. The variable domain in full, completed from reference TRBV18 and TRBJ2-4, reads NAGVMQNPRHLVRRRGQEARLRCSPMKGHSHVYWYRQLPEEGLKFMVYLQKENIIDESGMPKERFSAEFPKEGPSILRIQQVVRGDSAAYFCASSPTRMALDYGQYFGAGTRLSVL.

Concerning this clone: With the read ending 3 residues before the CDR3 end, the germline J gene is used to fill in that end. This sequence joins TRBV29-1 and TRBJ1-2; D remains ambiguous. The germline V gene encodes CDR1 SQVTM and CDR2 ANQGSEA. This CDR3 has 14 residues. The CDR3 region is CSVDGSQPTWGYTF. Partial CDR3 DNA: TGCAGCGTTGATGGGTCCCAGCCGACTTGGGGC.

Concerning this clone: Coverage ceases 3 residues before the CDR3 finishes, and the germline J gene fills in the end. The gene calls are TRBV5-6 and TRBJ2-3, with D tentatively TRBD1 (6 bases). The CDR3 extends over 13 amino acids. Trimming cost V 6 bases and J 4 bases, with 12 bases left between them. Germline CDR1 SGHDT, CDR2 YYEEEE. The CDR3 is CASKGKGADTQYF. The CDR3 DNA, read in part, is TGTGCCAGCAAGGGAAAGGGGGCAGATACG.

The CDR3 here is CASSDRDTGELFF. The DNA read from the CDR3 is TGTGCCAGCAGTGACAGGGACACCGGGGAG. The chain employs TRBV6-4 and TRBJ2-2; D is unclear. The read ends 3 residues shy of where the CDR3 ends; the end is completed using the germline J gene. Germline CDR1 reads MRHNA; CDR2 reads SNTAGT. The CDR3 is 13 amino acids. V was clipped by 2 bases and J by 3 bases, with 4 bases between them.

Details on this clone: The read falls 3 residues short of the CDR3 end, and the missing part is taken from the germline J gene. The chain has TRBV9 and TRBJ2-3; perhaps TRBD2 as D (5 bases). V was pared by 2 bases and J by 0 bases, with 13 bases between. The CDR3 has 16 residues. Germline assignment: CDR1 SGDLS and CDR2 YYNGEE. This CDR3 is CASSVQSGTSTDTQYF. The sequenced part of the CDR3 DNA is TGTGCCAGCAGCGTTCAGAGCGGTACTAGCACAGATACG. Full variable domain (missing parts from reference TRBV9 and TRBJ2-3): DSGVTQTPKHLITATGQRVTLRCSPRSGDLSVYWYQQSLDQGLQFLIQYYNGEERAKGNILERFSAQQFPDLHSELNLSSLELGDSALYFCASSVQSGTSTDTQYFGPGTRLTVL.

In the case of this clone: The DNA ends 3 residues before the CDR3 does, and the rest of the CDR3 is filled in from the germline J gene. The chain couples TRBV5-5 to TRBJ2-2, with D possibly matching TRBD2 (6 bases). Germline assignment: CDR1 SGHKS and CDR2 YYEKEE (reference sequence). V lost 4 bases and J lost 8, with 15 bases in between. CDR3 length: 14 amino acids. The CDR3 loop is CASSPGLPWGELFF. Partial CDR3 DNA: TGTGCCAGCAGCCCGGGACTCCCGTGGGGGGAG. Full variable domain (outside the CDR3, taken from reference TRBV5-5 and TRBJ2-2): DAGVTQSPTHLIKTRGQQVTLRCSPISGHKSVSWYQQVLGQGPQFIFQYYEKEERGRGNFPDRFSARQFPNYSSELNVNALLLGDSALYLCASSPGLPWGELFFGEGSRLTVL.

Details on this clone: The CDR3 end falls 3 residues outside the read, so it is completed with the germline J gene. The chain is built from TRBV5-6 and TRBJ1-4; 8 nucleotides agree with TRBD1. CDR3 length: 13 amino acids. Germline values: CDR1 SGHDT, CDR2 YYEEEE. The trim removed 3 bases at V and 8 bases at J, leaving 3 bases unmatched. The CDR3 DNA, read in part, is TGTGCCAGCAGCTCGGACAGGGCGGAAAAA. It translates to CASSSDRAEK. The whole CDR3 sequence is CASSSDRAEKLFF.

The CDR3 loop reads CASSQGDRGISEKLFF. The covered CDR3 bases are TGTGCCAGCAGCCAAGGAGACAGGGGTATATCTGAAAAG. The rearrangement uses TRBV14 and TRBJ2-2; 8 nucleotides agree with TRBD1. The read finishes 3 residues shy of the CDR3 end, and the germline J gene is used to complete it. The CDR3 is 16 amino acids. The germline gives CDR1 SGHDN, CDR2 FVKESK.

About this clone: The read finishes 3 residues shy of the CDR3 end, and the germline J gene is used to complete it. The rearrangement uses TRBV7-3 and TRBJ1-2; unclear D gene. The CDR3 loop spans 15 amino acids. Germline CDR1 is SGHTA and CDR2 is FQGTGA. CDR3 residues: CASRYRTSGNNDYTF. The covered CDR3 bases are TGTGCCAGCAGATACCGGACTAGCGGAAACAATGAC.

Notes on this clone: Sequencing ends 3 residues short of the CDR3 end; the germline J gene provides the rest. The rearrangement joins TRBV6-2 or TRBV6-3 to TRBJ1-6, with D possibly being TRBD1 (5 bases). In germline, CDR1 is MNHEY, CDR2 SVGEGT. The length of the CDR3 is 14 residues. Trimming pared 3 bases from V and 8 bases from J, leaving 11 bases between. This chain's CDR3 is CASSYRGSDSPLHF. CDR3 DNA (partial): TGTGCCAGCAGTTATCGGGGGAGTGATTCACCC.

Remarks on this clone: The DNA ends 3 residues before the CDR3 does, and the rest of the CDR3 is filled in from the germline J gene. The chain has TRBV28 and TRBJ2-4; D unclear. The CDR3 consists of 10 residues. The V gene's germline CDR1 is MDHEN and CDR2 SYDVKM. The V end was cut by 4 bases, the J end by 7 bases, with 2 bases between. The sequenced CDR3 bases are TGTGCCAGCAGTTCTAACATT. Translating it yields CASSSNI. From start to end, the CDR3 is CASSSNIQYF.

Comments on this clone: A junction end diverges from the germline sequence, so it may reflect a read error. Additional DNA sequences in this sample encode the identical CDR3. Partial CDR3 DNA: TGCAGTGCTAGTGAGGACAGCGCTAGGAACACG. Translated, it gives CSASEDSARNT. The entire CDR3 sequence reads CSASEDSARNTIYF. This chain links TRBV20-1 with TRBJ1-3, with D maybe TRBD1 (6 bases). Sequencing ends 3 residues short of the CDR3 end; the germline J gene provides the rest. Germline V CDR1 and CDR2: DFQATT, SNEGSKA (reference sequence). The length of the CDR3 is 14 residues.

Concerning this clone itself: The CDR3 goes on 3 residues after the read ends, and that part is filled in from the germline J gene. The V and J genes are TRBV5-4 and TRBJ2-7; TRBD2 agrees at 7 bases. CDR3 length: 15 residues. With V trimmed by 1 base and J by 0 bases, 4 bases remained unmatched. The germline gives CDR1 SGHNT, CDR2 YYREEE (reference sequence). The CDR3 DNA, read in part, is TGTGCCAGCAGCTTGTGGGCTAGCGGCTCCTACGAG. Protein product: CASSLWASGSYE. The whole CDR3 region reads CASSLWASGSYEQYF.

A note on this clone: The read terminates 3 residues ahead of where the CDR3 ends, so the germline J gene completes it. The chain recombines TRBV5-4 with TRBJ1-4, with TRBD1 identical over 7 bases. This CDR3 spans 15 amino acids. Germline V gives CDR1 SGHNT, CDR2 YYREEE (reference sequence). V lost 4 bases to trimming and J lost 7 bases; unmatched junction nucleotides: 10. CDR3 residues: CASSPNRGLREKLFF. CDR3 bases read: TGTGCCAGCAGCCCTAACAGGGGCCTTCGTGAAAAA.

About this clone itself: The DNA ends 3 residues before the CDR3 does, and the rest of the CDR3 is filled in from the germline J gene. This sequence joins TRBV2 and TRBJ1-1; 7 bases line up with TRBD1. V shed 6 bases, J shed 6 bases, and the junction held 4 bases outside the gene matches. Germline V gene sequence: CDR1 SNHLY, CDR2 FYNNEI. CDR3 length: 12 amino acids. The CDR3 bases that were read are TGTGCCAGCAGGGACAGGAGCCCTGAA. Translating gives CASRDRSPE. The entire CDR3 protein reads CASRDRSPEAFF. The full variable domain, in which reference TRBV2 and TRBJ1-1 provide the parts outside the CDR3, is EPEVTQTPSHQVTQMGQEVILRCVPISNHLYFYWYRQILGQKVEFLVSFYNNEISEKSEIFDDQFSVERPDGSNFTLKIRSTKLEDSAMYFCASRDRSPEAFFGQGTRLTVV.

A note on this clone: The read ends 3 residues early relative to the CDR3; the germline J gene fills the gap. The chain recombines TRBV30 with TRBJ2-7; D possibly corresponds to TRBD1 (5 bases). This CDR3 spans 18 amino acids. V lost 1 base, J lost 0 bases, and 22 bases lay in between. CDR1 GTSNPN and CDR2 SVGIG come from the germline V gene (reference sequence). CDR3 residues: CAWSGAGFRTPGSYEQYF. The covered CDR3 bases are TGTGCCTGGAGTGGGGCCGGTTTCAGGACACCGGGCTCCTACGAG. Complete variable domain (other parts from reference TRBV30 and TRBJ2-7): SQTIHQWPATLVQPVGSPLSLECTVEGTSNPNLYWYRQAAGRGLQLLFYSVGIGQISSEVPQNLSASRPQDRQFILSSKKLLLSDSGFYLCAWSGAGFRTPGSYEQYFGPGTRLTVT.

CDR3 sequence reads: CASRVAYQETQYF. CDR3 DNA, as far as it was read: TGTGCCAGCAGGGTAGCCTACCAAGAGACC. J is TRBJ2-5 and V is TRBV2; no clear D gene. The read terminates 3 residues before the CDR3 end, so the remaining end is supplied by the germline J gene. CDR3 size: 13 residues. Trimming shortened V by 6 bases and J by 0 bases, and 8 bases separated the two germline ends. Germline V gives CDR1 SNHLY, CDR2 FYNNEI.

Notes on this clone: The observed sequence ends 3 residues before the CDR3 terminus, with the missing tail filled in from the germline J gene. The V and J genes are TRBV23-1 and TRBJ1-2; D not certain. TRBV23-1 is known as an ORF, though its function is uncertain. The CDR3 is 16 amino acids. Trimming left V 1 base short and J 0 bases short, with 12 bases between. The DNA read from the CDR3 is TGCGCCAGCAGTCAATTGTGGCAGGAACCTAACTATGGC. This gives the protein CASSQLWQEPNYG. The entire CDR3 is CASSQLWQEPNYGYTF.

CDR3 sequence: CASSWGQVPNQPQHF. Incomplete CDR3 DNA: TGTGCCAGCAGCTGGGGACAGGTTCCTAATCAGCCC. This chain joins TRBV7-2 and TRBJ1-5; 8 bases line up with TRBD1. Sequencing ends 3 residues short of the CDR3 end; the germline J gene provides the rest. From germline, CDR1 is SGHTA and CDR2 FQGNSA. J lost 4 bases, V lost 4 bases, and 6 bases had no gene match. The CDR3 sequence is 15 residues long.